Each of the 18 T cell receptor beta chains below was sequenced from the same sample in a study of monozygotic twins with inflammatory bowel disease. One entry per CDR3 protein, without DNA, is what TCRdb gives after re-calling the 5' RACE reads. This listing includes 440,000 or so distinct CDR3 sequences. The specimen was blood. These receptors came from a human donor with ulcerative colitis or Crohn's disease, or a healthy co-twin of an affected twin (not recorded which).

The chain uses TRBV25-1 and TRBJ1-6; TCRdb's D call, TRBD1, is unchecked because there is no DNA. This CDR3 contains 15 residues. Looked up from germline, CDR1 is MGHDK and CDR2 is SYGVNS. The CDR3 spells CASTPDTGGNSPLHF.

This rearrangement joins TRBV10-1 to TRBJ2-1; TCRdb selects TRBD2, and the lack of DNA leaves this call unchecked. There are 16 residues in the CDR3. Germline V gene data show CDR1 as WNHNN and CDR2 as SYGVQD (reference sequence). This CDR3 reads CASSVLASVAYNEQFF.

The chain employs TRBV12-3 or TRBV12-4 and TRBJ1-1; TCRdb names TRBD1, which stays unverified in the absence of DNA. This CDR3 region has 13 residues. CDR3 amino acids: CASRKGQYTEAFF.

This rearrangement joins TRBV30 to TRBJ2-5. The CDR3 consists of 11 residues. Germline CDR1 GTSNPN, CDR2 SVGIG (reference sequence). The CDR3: CAWSSKETQYF.

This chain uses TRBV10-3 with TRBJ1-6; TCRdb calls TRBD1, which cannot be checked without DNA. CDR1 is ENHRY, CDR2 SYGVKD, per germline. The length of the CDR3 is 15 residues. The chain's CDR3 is CAIRDGTGERSPLHF.

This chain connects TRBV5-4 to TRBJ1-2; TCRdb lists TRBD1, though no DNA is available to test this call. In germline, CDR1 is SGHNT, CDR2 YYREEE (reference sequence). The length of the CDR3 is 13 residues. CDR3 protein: CASSLGQIFGYTF. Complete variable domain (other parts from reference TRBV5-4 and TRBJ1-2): ETGVTQSPTHLIKTRGQQVTLRCSSQSGHNTVSWYQQALGQGPQFIFQYYREEENGRGNFPPRFSGLQFPNYSSELNVNALELDDSALYLCASSLGQIFGYTFGSGTRLTVV.

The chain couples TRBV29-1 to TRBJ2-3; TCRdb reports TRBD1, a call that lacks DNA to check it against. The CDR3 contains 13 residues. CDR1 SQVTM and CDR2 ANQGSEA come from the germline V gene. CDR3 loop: CSVPRAGEDTQYF.

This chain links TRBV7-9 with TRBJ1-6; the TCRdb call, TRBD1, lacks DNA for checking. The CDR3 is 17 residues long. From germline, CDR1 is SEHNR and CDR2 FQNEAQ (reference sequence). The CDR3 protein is CASSLGRTGKHNSPLHF.

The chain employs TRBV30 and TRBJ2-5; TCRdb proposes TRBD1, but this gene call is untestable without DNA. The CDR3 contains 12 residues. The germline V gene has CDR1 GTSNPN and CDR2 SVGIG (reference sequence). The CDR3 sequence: CAWRTGGETQYF.

CDR3 region: CASSPSGGMTGELFF. The gene calls are TRBV5-1 and TRBJ2-2; TCRdb's D call of TRBD1 is untestable without DNA. Per germline, CDR1 SGHRS and CDR2 YFSETQ. The length of the CDR3 is 15 residues.

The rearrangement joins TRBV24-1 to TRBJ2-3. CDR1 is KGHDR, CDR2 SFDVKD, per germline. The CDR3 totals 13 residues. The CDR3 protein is CATSDLKTDTQYF.

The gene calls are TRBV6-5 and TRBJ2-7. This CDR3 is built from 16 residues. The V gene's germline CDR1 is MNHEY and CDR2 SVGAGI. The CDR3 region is CASSYSRSPVAYEQYF.

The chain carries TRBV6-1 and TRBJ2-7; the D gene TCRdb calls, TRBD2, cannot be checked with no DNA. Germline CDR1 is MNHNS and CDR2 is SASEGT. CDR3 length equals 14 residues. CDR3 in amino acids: CASSTGLAGGQQYF.

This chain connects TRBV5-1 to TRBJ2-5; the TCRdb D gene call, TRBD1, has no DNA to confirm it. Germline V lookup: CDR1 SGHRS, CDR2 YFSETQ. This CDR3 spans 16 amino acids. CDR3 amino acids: CASSSQPTGGQETQYF.

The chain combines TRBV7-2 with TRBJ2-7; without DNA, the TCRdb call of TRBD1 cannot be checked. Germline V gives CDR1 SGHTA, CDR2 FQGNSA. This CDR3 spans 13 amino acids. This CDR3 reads CASSEGQGTEQYF.

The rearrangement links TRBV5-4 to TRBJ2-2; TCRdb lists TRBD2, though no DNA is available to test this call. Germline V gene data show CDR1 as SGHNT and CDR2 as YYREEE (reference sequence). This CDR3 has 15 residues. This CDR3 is CASSFSGRASGELFF. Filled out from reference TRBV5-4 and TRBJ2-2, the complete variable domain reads ETGVTQSPTHLIKTRGQQVTLRCSSQSGHNTVSWYQQALGQGPQFIFQYYREEENGRGNFPPRFSGLQFPNYSSELNVNALELDDSALYLCASSFSGRASGELFFGEGSRLTVL.

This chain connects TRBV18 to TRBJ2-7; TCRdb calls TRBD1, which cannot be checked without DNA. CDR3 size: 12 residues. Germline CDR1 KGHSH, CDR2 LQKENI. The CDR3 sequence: CASSPGRDEQYF.

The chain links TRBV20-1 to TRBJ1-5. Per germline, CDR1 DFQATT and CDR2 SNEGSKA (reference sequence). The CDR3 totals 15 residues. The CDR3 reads CSARGGMGINQPQHF.